A selection of T cell receptor beta chains follows, all from one sample in a study of blood T cells in healthy people across ages. TCRdb passed the 5' RACE reads through MiXCR, listing each CDR3 protein once. The repertoire holds around 1,900,000 distinct CDR3 sequences, with 39% as singletons. The specimen sequenced was blood. The receptors were sampled from a human donor in good health. CDR3s include the opening cysteine and the closing phenylalanine or tryptophan. Fields, in order: clone size, V gene, J gene, D gene, CDR3 protein, CDR3 DNA. The D gene is left open where the match is weak. Clone size is given for some rows only: seen once, a few or many times, or a class if the clone is expanded.

>few|TRBV12-3/TRBV12-4|TRBJ1-2|.
CASKPSPRLNYGYTF
TGTGCCAGCAAACCCTCGCCGCGGCTTAACTATGGCTACACCTTC
>.|TRBV4-3|TRBJ2-7|.
CASSQDYGAGYEQYF
TGCGCCAGCAGCCAAGATTACGGGGCCGGCTACGAGCAGTACTTC
>.|TRBV2|TRBJ1-1|.
CASSEGRQTLYTEAFF
TGTGCCAGCAGTGAGGGGCGTCAGACGTTGTACACTGAAGCTTTCTTT
>.|TRBV2|TRBJ2-1|TRBD1
CASSEMGQGYEQFF
TGTGCCAGCAGTGAAATGGGACAGGGATATGAGCAGTTCTTC
>few|TRBV29-1|TRBJ1-1|TRBD1
CSVWTGKGRTEAFF
TGCAGCGTATGGACAGGGAAGGGCCGCACTGAAGCTTTCTTT
>.|TRBV5-6|TRBJ2-3|.
CASSLGGNTDTRYF
TGTGCCAGCAGCTTGGGGGGGAACACAGATACGCGGTATTTT
>.|TRBV4-3|TRBJ1-2|.
CASSQDSTENYGYTF
TGCGCCAGCAGCCAAGATTCCACAGAGAACTATGGCTACACCTTC
>.|TRBV20-1|TRBJ2-5|TRBD2
CSARVASGGQETQYF
TGCAGTGCTAGAGTGGCTAGCGGGGGCCAAGAGACCCAGTACTTC
>.|TRBV4-3|TRBJ2-7|.
CASSSRLTESYEQYF
TGCGCCAGCAGCTCAAGACTGACAGAATCCTACGAGCAGTACTTC
>.|TRBV5-6|TRBJ2-4|.
CASSLGLTANIQYF
TGTGCCAGCAGCCTTGGACTTACTGCGAACATTCAGTACTTC
>.|TRBV14|TRBJ2-5|.
CASSRNGNPETQYF
TGTGCCAGCAGCCGAAACGGGAATCCGGAGACCCAGTACTTC
>.|TRBV5-1|TRBJ2-1|TRBD2
CASSVGLARAPKQFF
TGCGCCAGCAGCGTGGGACTAGCGAGGGCCCCAAAGCAGTTCTTC
>.|TRBV10-3|TRBJ2-7|TRBD1
CAISESIRGTQLQSYEQYF
TGTGCCATCAGTGAGTCGATCAGGGGGACCCAGCTTCAATCCTACGAGCAGTACTTC
>.|TRBV5-6|TRBJ2-6|.
CASSFEQGAGANVLTF
TGTGCCAGCAGCTTCGAACAGGGCGCCGGGGCCAACGTCCTGACTTTC
>.|TRBV7-2|TRBJ2-2|.
CASSSPTGRYTGELFF
TGTGCCAGCAGCTCCCCAACAGGGAGGTACACCGGGGAGCTGTTTTTT
>many|TRBV29-1|TRBJ2-5|.
CSVEDRSLGETQYF
TGCAGCGTTGAAGATCGATCCCTAGGAGAGACCCAGTACTTC
>few|TRBV9|TRBJ2-7|.
CASSVDGRGYEQYF
TGTGCCAGCAGCGTAGATGGCAGGGGATACGAGCAGTACTTC
>.|TRBV5-1|TRBJ2-3|TRBD2
CASSPGTSGLDTQYF
TGCGCCAGCAGCCCCGGGACTAGCGGATTAGATACGCAGTATTTT
>few|TRBV7-9|TRBJ1-2|TRBD1
CASSGSTGDSYGYTF
TGTGCCAGCAGCGGATCAACAGGGGACAGCTATGGCTACACCTTC
>.|TRBV4-2|TRBJ2-3|.
CAGSQVGIYDTQYF
TGTGCCGGCAGCCAAGTTGGAATCTACGATACGCAGTATTTT
>few|TRBV5-1|TRBJ2-1|TRBD2
CASSLERLRGGPNEQFF
TGCGCCAGCAGCTTGGAACGGTTGCGGGGGGGCCCTAATGAGCAGTTCTTC
>.|TRBV4-3|TRBJ2-6|.
CASSPRQFSGANVLTF
TGCGCCAGCAGCCCACGACAGTTCTCTGGGGCCAACGTCCTGACTTTC
>.|TRBV29-1|TRBJ2-3|.
CSVAQDTQYF
TGCAGCGTTGCACAAGATACGCAGTATTTT
>.|TRBV20-1|TRBJ1-4|.
CSASDSRREKLFF
TGCAGTGCCTCGGACAGCCGGAGGGAAAAACTGTTTTTT
>few|TRBV7-9|TRBJ2-3|TRBD2
CASSGLAGATDTQYF
TGTGCCAGCTCCGGACTAGCGGGGGCCACAGATACGCAGTATTTT
>.|TRBV12-3/TRBV12-4|TRBJ1-2|TRBD1
CASSRTGPHTF
TGTGCCAGCAGTAGGACAGGGCCTCACACCTTC
>few|TRBV7-2|TRBJ1-4|.
CASSYAGQNEKLFF
TGTGCCAGCAGCTACGCAGGGCAGAATGAAAAACTGTTTTTT
>many|TRBV4-2|TRBJ1-6|.
CASSPELTGLPLHF
TGTGCCAGCAGCCCCGAACTCACAGGGCTACCCCTCCACTTT
>.|TRBV20-1|TRBJ2-5|TRBD1
CSARDIRGQQTQYF
TGCAGTGCTAGAGATATTAGGGGACAGCAGACCCAGTACTTC
>.|TRBV20-1|TRBJ1-2|.
CSARGSREGYGYTF
TGCAGTGCTAGAGGGTCCAGGGAGGGGTATGGCTACACCTTC
>.|TRBV5-1|TRBJ2-3|TRBD2
CASSFGLAGVIDTQYF
TGCGCCAGCAGCTTCGGGCTAGCGGGGGTAATCGATACGCAGTATTTT
>.|TRBV7-8|TRBJ1-1|.
CASSLAIQGTEAFF
TGTGCCAGCAGCTTAGCAATCCAGGGGACTGAAGCTTTCTTT